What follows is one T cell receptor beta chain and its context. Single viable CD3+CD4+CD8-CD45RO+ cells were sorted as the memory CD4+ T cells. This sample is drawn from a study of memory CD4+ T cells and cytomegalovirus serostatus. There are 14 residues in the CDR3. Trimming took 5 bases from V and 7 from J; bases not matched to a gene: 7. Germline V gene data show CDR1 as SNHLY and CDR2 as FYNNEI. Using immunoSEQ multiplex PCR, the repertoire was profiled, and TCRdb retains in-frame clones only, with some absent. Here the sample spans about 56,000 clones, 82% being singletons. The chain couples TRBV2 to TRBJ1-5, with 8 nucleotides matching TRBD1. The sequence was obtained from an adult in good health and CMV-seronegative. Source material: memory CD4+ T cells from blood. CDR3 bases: TGTGCCAGCAGTTTGACAGGGGCGGGCCAGCCCCAGCATTTT. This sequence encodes CASSLTGAGQPQHF. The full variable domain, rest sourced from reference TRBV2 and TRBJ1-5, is EPEVTQTPSHQVTQMGQEVILRCVPISNHLYFYWYRQILGQKVEFLVSFYNNEISEKSEIFDDQFSVERPDGSNFTLKIRSTKLEDSAMYFCASSLTGAGQPQHFGDGTRLSIL.